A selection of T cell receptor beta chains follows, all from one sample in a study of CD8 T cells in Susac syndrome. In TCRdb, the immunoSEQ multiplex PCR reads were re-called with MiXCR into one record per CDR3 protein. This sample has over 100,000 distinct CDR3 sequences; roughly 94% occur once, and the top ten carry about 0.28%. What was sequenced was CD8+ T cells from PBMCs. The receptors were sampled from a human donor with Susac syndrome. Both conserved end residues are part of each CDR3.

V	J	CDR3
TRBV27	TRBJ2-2	CASSYTGGVGKTGELFF
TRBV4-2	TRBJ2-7	CASSQGDGLAGAEQYF
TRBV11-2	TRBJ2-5	CASSFRTSGGQETQYF
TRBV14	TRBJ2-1	CASSHRGGDNEQFF
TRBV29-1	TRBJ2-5	CSPYLTSGRYQETQYF
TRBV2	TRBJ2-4	CARQGASKNIQYF
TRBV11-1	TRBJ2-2	CASSGEGQGGELFF
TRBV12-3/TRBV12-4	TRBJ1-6	CASSLFGDSPLHF
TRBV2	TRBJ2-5	CASRALQETQYF
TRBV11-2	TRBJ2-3	CASSWPLYGGDGTDTQYF
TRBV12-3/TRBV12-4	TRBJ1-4	CASGLNKGGQGALGDEKLFF
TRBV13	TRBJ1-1	CASSHQRAEAFF
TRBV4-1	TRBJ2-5	CASSPQGPDQETQYF
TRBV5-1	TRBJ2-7	CASSVSGTGYEQYF
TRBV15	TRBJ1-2	CATSRGLGQINYGYTF
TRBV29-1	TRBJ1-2	CSVEERNRGIGGYTF
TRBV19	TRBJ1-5	CASSPQHLSNQPQHF
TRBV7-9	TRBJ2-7	CASSLSITGYEQYF
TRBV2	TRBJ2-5	CASCGTGETQYF
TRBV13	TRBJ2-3	CASSSQGSTDTQYF
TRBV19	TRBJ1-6	CASDWTGVNSPLHF
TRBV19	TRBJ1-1	CASRAGTGSEAFF
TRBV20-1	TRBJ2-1	CSAPNGGYNEQFF
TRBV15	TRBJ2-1	CATSKTGGNEQFF